This TCR beta chain was found in a study of blood T cell repertoires in COVID-19. Study in general: COVID-19 samples collected from the United States, Italy and Spain covered acute and convalescent phases.

Germline V CDR1 and CDR2: LGHNA, YNFKEQ. The CDR3 is made up of 15 amino acids. Trimming stripped 4 bases from V and 1 base from J, with 13 bases between. The protocol was immunoSEQ multiplex PCR, while the TCRdb copy is restricted to in-frame clones and leaves out a portion. This table has fewer than 300,000 clones, over 80% appearing once. The sequencing sample was made of peripheral blood. The receptor was derived from a woman aged 70-85 years with active or convalescent COVID-19. This sequence joins TRBV4-2 and TRBJ1-1, with a possible D match to TRBD1 (6 bases). The CDR3 nucleotides are TGTGCCAGCAGCCCAGTAGGGGGGGGGAACACTGAAGCTTTCTTT. This gives the protein CASSPVGGGNTEAFF.